What follows describes a single T cell receptor (beta chain). No antigen is known for it. No per-base quality is available; no much larger clone lies one base away. TCR beta CDR3 regions were sequenced from DNA using the immunoSEQ Assay. As for how the authors treated the data: T cell density was computed as TCR beta template counts normalized to usable DNA estimated by amplifying housekeeping genes. Richness was estimated with the preseqR package, extrapolating to 400,000 templates for PBMC samples and 120,000 templates for tissue samples. Clonality was taken to be one minus Pielou's evenness. Differential abundance testing on productive amino-acid clonotypes, with a minimum total count of 5 and an alpha of 0.1, was used to identify tissue-enriched TCRs. The Jaccard Index and the Morisita Overlap Index were used to measure how much the repertoires overlapped between compartments. GLIPH grouped TCR beta CDR3s together with public tetramer-defined viral CDR3s, and a viral motif had to include at least three viral sequences and show V-gene enrichment. TCRdb stores this immuneACCESS table with in-frame sequences only. Part of the clones is absent; in the studies checked, under half of the shortfall reflects unresolved V genes, and no reason is known for the rest. The V and J calls and clone size come from that table; D and trimming were worked out from the DNA. A total of 35,000 or so clones appear in this sample, around 90% of them only once. Of the sample, roughly 4.2% falls within the top ten clones.

These data come from a study of T cells in localized non-small cell lung cancer (dated by TCRdb to the early 2020s). General notes on the study: The study examined T cell repertoires in a few hundred patients with early-stage NSCLC and compared tumors with uninvolved tumor-adjacent lungs. All 230 or so NSCLC patients in the cohort were treatment-naive and had localized lung tumors that were resected. Of the NSCLC patients, about 130 were male and approximately 100 were female, and the mean age was approximately 66 years. Results the study describes overall, beyond this receptor: Since the design was exploratory, TCR variables were selected using unadjusted p-values with no false-discovery rate correction. Of the top 100 tumor clones, a median of approximately 60 were detected in paired uninvolved adjacent lung; about 26 were also among that lung's top 100. Longer overall survival was associated with higher blood T cell density, whereas shorter survival was associated with higher adjacent-lung clonality. Multi-region tumor sequencing was not performed, so intratumor heterogeneity could not be excluded. The highest T cell clonality was observed in uninvolved tumor-adjacent lung, where clonality exceeded that of tumor, suggesting that antigenic responses were more focused in uninvolved tumor-adjacent lung.

At diagnosis, peripheral blood, uninvolved tumor-adjacent lung and tumor were collected and were preserved as a mix of fresh-frozen and FFPE material. Blood samples were analyzed as peripheral blood mononuclear cells for TCR repertoire profiling. The CDR3 holds 14 amino acids from the cysteine to the phenylalanine. The read is trimmed to its CDR3 DNA, 42 bases read in frame from base 1. The trim is 2 bases for V and 10 bases for J, with a gap of 17 bases between the germline ends. Per the germline V gene, MNHEY is the CDR1 and SVGAGI is the CDR2. This material consisted of peripheral blood, taken before any cancer treatment. The chain joins TRBV6-5 to TRBJ1-1; no D gene can be assigned with confidence. The TCR originated in a man aged 35-69 years with stage I lung adenocarcinoma. The CDR3 corresponds to CASSYANSFGRAFF. In nucleotides, the sequence is TGTGCCAGCAGTTACGCAAATTCGTTCGGGCGAGCTTTCTTT.